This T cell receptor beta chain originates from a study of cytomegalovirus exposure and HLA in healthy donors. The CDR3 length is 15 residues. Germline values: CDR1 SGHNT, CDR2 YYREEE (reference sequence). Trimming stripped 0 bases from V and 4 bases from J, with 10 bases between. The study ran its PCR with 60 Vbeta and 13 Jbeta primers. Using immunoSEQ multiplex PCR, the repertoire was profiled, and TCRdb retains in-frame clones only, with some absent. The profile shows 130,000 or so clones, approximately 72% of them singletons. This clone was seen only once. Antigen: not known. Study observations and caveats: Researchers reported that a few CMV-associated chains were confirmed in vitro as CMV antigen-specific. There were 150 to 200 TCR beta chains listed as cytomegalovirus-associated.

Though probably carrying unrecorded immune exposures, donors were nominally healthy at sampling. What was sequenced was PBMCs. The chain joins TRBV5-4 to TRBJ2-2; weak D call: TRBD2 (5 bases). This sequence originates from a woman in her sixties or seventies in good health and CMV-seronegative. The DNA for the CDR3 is TGTGCCAGCAGCTTGGATAGAGGGCCCACCGGGGAGCTGTTTTTT. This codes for CASSLDRGPTGELFF.